A selection of T cell receptor beta chains follows, all from one sample in a study of cytomegalovirus exposure and HLA in healthy donors. Assay used: immunoSEQ multiplex PCR; TCRdb lists only in-frame clones, some missing. Its listing shows 150,000 to 200,000 clones. The sequencing sample was made of PBMCs. These receptors were obtained from a woman aged 55 to 70 in good health and CMV-seronegative. Each CDR3 is given with its conserved first and last residue. The D gene is left open where the match is weak.

TRBV6-5	TRBD1	12	TRBJ1-1	CASSRQGEKAFF	TGTGCCAGCAGTCGACAGGGAGAGAAAGCTTTCTTT
TRBV2	.	15	TRBJ2-7	CASILGATSSYEQYF	TGTGCCTCTATCTTGGGGGCTACTAGCTCCTACGAGCAGTACTTC
TRBV10-3	.	12	TRBJ1-5	CASNGDNQPQHF	TGTGCCTCCAACGGTGACAATCAGCCCCAGCATTTT
TRBV25-1	.	11	TRBJ1-5	CASSLGQSQHF	TGTGCCAGCAGTCTAGGACAGTCCCAGCATTTT
TRBV25-1	.	11	TRBJ2-7	CAYGDSYEQYF	TGTGCCTATGGAGACTCCTACGAGCAGTACTTC
TRBV4-3	TRBD2	18	TRBJ2-5	CASSRGLAGGIHQETQYF	TGCGCCAGCAGCCGAGGACTAGCGGGGGGAATACACCAAGAGACCCAGTACTTC
TRBV4-1	TRBD1	19	TRBJ1-5	CASSQDLGTGSFGNQPQHF	TGCGCCAGCAGCCAAGACCTGGGGACAGGGAGTTTCGGCAATCAGCCCCAGCATTTT
TRBV27	TRBD1	15	TRBJ2-1	CASSSTGRAHNEQFF	TGTGCCAGCAGTTCGACAGGGCGAGCACACAATGAGCAGTTCTTC
TRBV18	TRBD1	17	TRBJ1-3	CASSPTTGLSSGNTIYF	TGTGCCAGCTCCCCAACGACAGGGCTTTCATCTGGAAACACCATATATTTT
TRBV19	TRBD1	15	TRBJ1-4	CASSIGGTGGEKLFF	TGTGCCAGTAGTATCGGGGGGACAGGGGGCGAAAAACTGTTTTTT
TRBV18	TRBD1	16	TRBJ1-6	CASSRNTGGENSPLHF	TGTGCCAGCTCACGGAACACAGGGGGCGAGAATTCACCCCTCCACTTT
TRBV2	.	14	TRBJ1-3	CASSLTGPGNTIYF	TGTGCCAGCAGTCTTACAGGGCCTGGAAACACCATATATTTT
TRBV7-2	.	14	TRBJ2-7	CASSRQDLSYEQYF	TGTGCCAGCAGCCGACAGGACCTATCCTACGAGCAGTACTTC
TRBV7-9	TRBD1	14	TRBJ2-7	CASSLEGTGPEQYF	TGTGCCAGCAGCTTAGAGGGGACAGGGCCCGAGCAGTACTTC
TRBV25-1	.	16	TRBJ1-5	CASSEGQGGANQPQHF	TGTGCCAGCAGTGAAGGCCAGGGAGGGGCCAATCAGCCCCAGCATTTT
TRBV5-4	.	14	TRBJ1-6	CAGGWDRFNSPLHF	TGTGCCGGAGGGTGGGACCGCTTTAATTCACCCCTCCACTTT
TRBV2	.	16	TRBJ2-7	CASSESTMTFSYEQYF	TGTGCCAGCAGTGAGTCTACCATGACATTCTCCTACGAGCAGTACTTC
TRBV7-9	.	14	TRBJ2-7	CASSLGRGSYEQYF	TGTGCCAGCAGCTTAGGGCGGGGATCCTACGAGCAGTACTTC
TRBV18	TRBD1	16	TRBJ1-5	CASSPEGTGGRQPQHF	TGTGCCAGCTCACCTGAAGGGACAGGGGGCCGACAGCCCCAGCATTTT
TRBV19	.	13	TRBJ1-2	CASSMGREDGYTF	TGTGCCAGTAGTATGGGCAGGGAAGATGGCTACACCTTC
TRBV12-5	TRBD1	16	TRBJ1-3	CASGPGTGNFPNTIYF	TGTGCTAGTGGACCCGGGACAGGGAACTTCCCGAACACCATATATTTT
TRBV4-2	TRBD2	16	TRBJ2-5	CASSQAVAGGPETQYF	TGTGCCAGCAGCCAAGCCGTAGCGGGGGGCCCAGAGACCCAGTACTTC
TRBV5-6	.	13	TRBJ2-1	CASSFQGGDEQFF	TGTGCCAGCAGCTTTCAGGGGGGCGATGAGCAGTTCTTC
TRBV7-8	.	15	TRBJ1-6	CASSSPQGWNSPLHF	TGTGCCAGCAGCTCCCCCCAGGGGTGGAATTCACCCCTCCACTTT
TRBV4-2	.	19	TRBJ2-7	CASSQGPSSERTHLREQYF	TGTGCCAGCAGCCAAGGGCCGTCTAGCGAACGGACCCACCTACGCGAGCAGTACTTC
TRBV4-3	.	14	TRBJ2-2	CASSHTDTTGELFF	TGCGCCAGCAGCCACACTGACACCACCGGGGAGCTGTTTTTT
TRBV18	TRBD2	12	TRBJ2-7	CASSPGEGEQYF	TGTGCCAGCTCACCAGGGGAGGGCGAGCAGTACTTC
TRBV10-1	TRBD1	13	TRBJ2-1	CASSGTVNNEQFF	TGCGCCAGCAGCGGGACAGTTAACAATGAGCAGTTCTTC
TRBV27	.	15	TRBJ1-6	CASTWGGSGNSPLHF	TGTGCCAGCACCTGGGGAGGGAGTGGAAATTCACCCCTCCACTTT
TRBV18	.	13	TRBJ1-1	CASSPNSGTEAFF	TGTGCCAGCTCACCAAACTCGGGAACTGAAGCTTTCTTT
TRBV29-1	.	10	TRBJ2-1	CSVDTNEQFF	TGCAGCGTGGACACGAATGAGCAGTTCTTC